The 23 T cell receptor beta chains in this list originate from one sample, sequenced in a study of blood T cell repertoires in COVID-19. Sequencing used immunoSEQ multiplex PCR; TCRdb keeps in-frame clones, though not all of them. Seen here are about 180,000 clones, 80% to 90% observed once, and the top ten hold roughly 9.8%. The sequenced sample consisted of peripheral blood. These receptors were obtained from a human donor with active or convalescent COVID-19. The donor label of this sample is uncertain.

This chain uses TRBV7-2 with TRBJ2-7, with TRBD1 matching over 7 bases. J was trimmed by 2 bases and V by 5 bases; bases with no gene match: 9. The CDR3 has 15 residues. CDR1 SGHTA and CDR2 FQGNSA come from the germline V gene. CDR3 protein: CASSRDRVAAYEQYF. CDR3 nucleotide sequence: TGTGCCAGCAGCCGTGACAGGGTTGCAGCCTACGAGCAGTACTTC.

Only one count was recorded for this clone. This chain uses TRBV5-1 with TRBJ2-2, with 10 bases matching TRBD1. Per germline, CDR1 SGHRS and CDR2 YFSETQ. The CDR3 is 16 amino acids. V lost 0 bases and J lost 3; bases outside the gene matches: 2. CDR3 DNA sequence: TGCGCCAGCAGCTTGGCTGGACAGGGGGACACCGGGGAGCTGTTTTTT. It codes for CASSLAGQGDTGELFF. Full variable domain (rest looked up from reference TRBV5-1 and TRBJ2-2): KAGVTQTPRYLIKTRGQQVTLSCSPISGHRSVSWYQQTPGQGLQFLFEYFSETQRNKGNFPGRFSGRQFSNSRSEMNVSTLELGDSALYLCASSLAGQGDTGELFFGEGSRLTVL.

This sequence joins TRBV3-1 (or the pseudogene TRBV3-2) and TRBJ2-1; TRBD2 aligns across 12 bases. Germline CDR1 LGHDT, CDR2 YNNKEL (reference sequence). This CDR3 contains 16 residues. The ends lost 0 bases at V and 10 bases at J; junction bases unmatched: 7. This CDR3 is CASSQDLAGGRWEQFF. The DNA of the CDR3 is TGTGCCAGCAGCCAAGACCTAGCGGGGGGGCGGTGGGAGCAGTTCTTC.

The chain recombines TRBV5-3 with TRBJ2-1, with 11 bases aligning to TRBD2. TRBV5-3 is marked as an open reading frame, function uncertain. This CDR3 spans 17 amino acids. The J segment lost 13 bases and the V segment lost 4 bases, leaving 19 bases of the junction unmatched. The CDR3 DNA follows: TGTGCCAGAAGCGTACTAGCGGGAGTAGGACAGTGGAGTGGTCAGTTCTTC. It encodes CARSVLAGVGQWSGQFF.

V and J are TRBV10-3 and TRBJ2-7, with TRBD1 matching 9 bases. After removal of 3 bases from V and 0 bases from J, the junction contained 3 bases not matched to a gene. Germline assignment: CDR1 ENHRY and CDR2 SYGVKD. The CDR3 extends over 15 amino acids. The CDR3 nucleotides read TGTGCCATCAGTGATGGACAGGGGCGCTCCTACGAGCAGTACTTC. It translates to CAISDGQGRSYEQYF.

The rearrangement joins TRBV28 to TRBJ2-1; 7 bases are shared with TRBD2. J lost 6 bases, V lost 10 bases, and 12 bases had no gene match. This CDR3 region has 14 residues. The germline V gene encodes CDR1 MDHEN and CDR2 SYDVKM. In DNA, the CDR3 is TGTGCCACCATTCCCCGGGACTACCTCAATGAGCAGTTCTTC. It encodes CATIPRDYLNEQFF.

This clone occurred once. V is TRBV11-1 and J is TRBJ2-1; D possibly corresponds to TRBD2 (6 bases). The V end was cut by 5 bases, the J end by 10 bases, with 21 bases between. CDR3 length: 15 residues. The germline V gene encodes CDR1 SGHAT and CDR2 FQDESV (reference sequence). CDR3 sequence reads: CASSPSGQGGWEQFF. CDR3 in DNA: TGTGCCAGCAGCCCCAGCGGGCAGGGTGGTTGGGAGCAGTTCTTC.

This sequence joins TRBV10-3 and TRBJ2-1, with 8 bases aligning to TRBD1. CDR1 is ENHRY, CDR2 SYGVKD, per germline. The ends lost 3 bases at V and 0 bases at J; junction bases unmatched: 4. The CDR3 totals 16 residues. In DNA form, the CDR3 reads TGTGCCATCAGTGAAAGAGGGACAGGCTCCTACAATGAGCAGTTCTTC. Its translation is CAISERGTGSYNEQFF.

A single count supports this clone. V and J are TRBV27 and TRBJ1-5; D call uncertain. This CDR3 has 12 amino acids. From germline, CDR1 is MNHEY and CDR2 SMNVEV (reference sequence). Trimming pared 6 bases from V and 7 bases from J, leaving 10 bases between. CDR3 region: CASSTPPQPQHF. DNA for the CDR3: TGTGCCAGCAGCACACCCCCGCAGCCCCAGCATTTT.

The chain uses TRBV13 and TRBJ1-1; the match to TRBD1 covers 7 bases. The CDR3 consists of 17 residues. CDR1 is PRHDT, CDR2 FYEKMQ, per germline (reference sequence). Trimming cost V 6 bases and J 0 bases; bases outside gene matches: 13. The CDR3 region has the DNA TGTGCCAGCAGACCCACAGGGGCTTTCCGTATGAACACTGAAGCTTTCTTT. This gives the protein CASRPTGAFRMNTEAFF.

CDR3 nucleotides: TGTGCCAGCAGCAATCGACAGGGGGCTTTGTACGAGCAGTACTTC. Its protein product is CASSNRQGALYEQYF. J is TRBJ2-7 and V is TRBV5-8; 10 positions agree with TRBD1. The length of the CDR3 is 15 residues. Germline CDR1 SGHTS, CDR2 YDEGEE. V lost 4 bases, J lost 4 bases, and 8 bases stayed unmatched.

This CDR3 reads CSVEGQGLGEQYF. DNA of the CDR3: TGCAGCGTTGAGGGACAGGGACTAGGGGAGCAGTACTTC. This chain links TRBV29-1 with TRBJ2-7, with D possibly TRBD1 on 9 matching bases. CDR1 SQVTM and CDR2 ANQGSEA come from the germline V gene. V gave up 3 bases and J gave up 7 bases, with 16 bases separating them. CDR3 size: 13 residues.

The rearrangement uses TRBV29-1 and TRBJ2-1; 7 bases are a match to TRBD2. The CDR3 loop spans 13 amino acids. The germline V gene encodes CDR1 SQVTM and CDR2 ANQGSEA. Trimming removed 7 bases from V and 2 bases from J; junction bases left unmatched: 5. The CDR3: CSAAGDPYNEQFF. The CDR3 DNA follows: TGCAGCGCGGCGGGAGACCCCTACAATGAGCAGTTCTTC.

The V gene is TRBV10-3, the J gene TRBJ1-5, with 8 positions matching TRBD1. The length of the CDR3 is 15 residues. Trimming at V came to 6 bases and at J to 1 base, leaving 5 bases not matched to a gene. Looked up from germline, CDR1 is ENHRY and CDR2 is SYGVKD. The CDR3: CAISPGQGSNQPQHF. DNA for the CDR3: TGTGCCATCAGCCCCGGACAGGGAAGCAATCAGCCCCAGCATTTT.

CDR3 sequence: CASSLENRVWGNEQFF. Written as DNA, the CDR3 is TGTGCCAGCAGCTTAGAAAACAGGGTTTGGGGGAATGAGCAGTTCTTC. This chain joins TRBV7-8 and TRBJ2-1; tentatively, D is TRBD1 (6 bases). The CDR3 length is 16 residues. Germline V lookup: CDR1 SGHVS, CDR2 FQNEAQ. With 1 base removed from V and 7 bases from J, the gap between germline ends came to 17 bases. Complete variable domain (other parts from reference TRBV7-8 and TRBJ2-1): GAGVSQSPRYKVAKRGQDVALRCDPISGHVSLFWYQQALGQGPEFLTYFQNEAQLDKSGLPSDRFFAERPEGSVSTLKIQRTQQEDSAVYLCASSLENRVWGNEQFFGPGTRLTVL.

CDR3 DNA sequence: TGTGCCAGCAGCGTATTTAGCTCCTACGAGCAGTACTTC. This translates into CASSVFSSYEQYF. This chain uses TRBV9 with TRBJ2-7; D is unclear. V was shortened by 1 base and J by 0 bases, with 5 bases between the two germline ends. The CDR3 consists of 13 residues. From germline, CDR1 is SGDLS and CDR2 YYNGEE.

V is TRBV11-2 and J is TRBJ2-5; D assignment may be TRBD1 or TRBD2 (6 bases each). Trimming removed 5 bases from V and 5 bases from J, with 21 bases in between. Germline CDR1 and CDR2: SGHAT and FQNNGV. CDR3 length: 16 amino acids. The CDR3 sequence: CASSLGGIAAGETQYF. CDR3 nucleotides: TGTGCCAGCAGCCTAGGGGGGATAGCGGCCGGGGAGACCCAGTACTTC.

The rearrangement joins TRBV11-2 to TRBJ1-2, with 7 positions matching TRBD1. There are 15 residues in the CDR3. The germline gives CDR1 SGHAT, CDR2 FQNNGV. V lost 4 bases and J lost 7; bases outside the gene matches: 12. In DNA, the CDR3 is TGTGCCAGCAGCTCCACCCATGGCAGGGGGTTTGGCTACACCTTC. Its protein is CASSSTHGRGFGYTF.

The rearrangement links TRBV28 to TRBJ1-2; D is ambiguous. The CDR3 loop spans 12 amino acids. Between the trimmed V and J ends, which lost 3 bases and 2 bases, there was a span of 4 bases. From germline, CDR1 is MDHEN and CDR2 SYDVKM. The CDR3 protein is CASSFQNYGYTF. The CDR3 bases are TGTGCCAGCAGTTTTCAGAACTATGGCTACACCTTC.

The CDR3 region is CASSPTGVPYEQYF. DNA for the CDR3: TGTGCCAGCAGTCCGACAGGGGTACCCTACGAGCAGTACTTC. This sequence joins TRBV27 and TRBJ2-7; 8 positions agree with TRBD1. Germline assignment: CDR1 MNHEY and CDR2 SMNVEV (reference sequence). CDR3 length equals 14 residues. J lost 2 bases, V lost 5 bases, and 5 bases had no gene match.

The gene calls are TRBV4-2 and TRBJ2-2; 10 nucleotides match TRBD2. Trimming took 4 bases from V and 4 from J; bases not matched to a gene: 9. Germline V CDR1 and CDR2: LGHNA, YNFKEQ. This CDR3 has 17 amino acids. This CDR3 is CASSLKKSGGATGELFF. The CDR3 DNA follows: TGTGCCAGCAGCCTCAAAAAGAGCGGGGGGGCCACCGGGGAGCTGTTTTTT.

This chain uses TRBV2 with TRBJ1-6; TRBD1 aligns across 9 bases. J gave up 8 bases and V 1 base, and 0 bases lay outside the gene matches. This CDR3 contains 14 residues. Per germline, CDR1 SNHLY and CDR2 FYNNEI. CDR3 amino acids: CASSEDRGHSPLHF. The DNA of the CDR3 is TGTGCCAGCAGTGAAGACAGGGGGCATTCACCCCTCCACTTT.

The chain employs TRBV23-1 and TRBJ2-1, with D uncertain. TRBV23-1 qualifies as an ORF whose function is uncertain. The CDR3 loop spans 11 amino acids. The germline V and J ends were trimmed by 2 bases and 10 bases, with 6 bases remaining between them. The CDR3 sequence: CASSQPQEQFF. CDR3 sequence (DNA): TGCGCCAGCAGTCAACCCCAAGAGCAGTTCTTC.